What follows are 4 T cell receptor beta chains derived from one specimen sequenced in a study of OX40 agonist ivuxolimab in advanced cancers. Using immunoSEQ multiplex PCR, the repertoire was profiled, and TCRdb retains in-frame clones only, with some absent. The table lists about 94,000 clones, about 90% of them singletons. Sequences were derived from CD4+ or CD8+ T cells sorted from blood, sampled in a trial of the OX40 agonist ivuxolimab. The receptors originated from an adult with an advanced solid tumor such as melanoma, head and neck, liver or kidney cancer.

This sequence joins TRBV6-1 and TRBJ2-7; tentatively, D is TRBD1 or TRBD2 (5 bases each). Germline V gene data show CDR1 as MNHNS and CDR2 as SASEGT. This CDR3 region has 16 residues. V was trimmed by 3 bases and J by 5 bases, leaving 20 bases between them. This chain's CDR3 is CASSDPMGWGRDEQYF. Here the CDR3 DNA reads TGTGCCAGCAGTGACCCAATGGGATGGGGGAGAGACGAGCAGTACTTC.

The chain recombines TRBV7-2 with TRBJ2-5, with TRBD2 identical over 11 bases. After removal of 1 base from V and 4 bases from J, the junction contained 8 bases not matched to a gene. This CDR3 has 17 amino acids. Germline V lookup: CDR1 SGHTA, CDR2 FQGNSA. The CDR3 loop is CASSLVGGLAGGETQYF. CDR3 nucleotide sequence: TGTGCCAGCAGCTTAGTGGGAGGCCTAGCGGGAGGAGAGACCCAGTACTTC.

CDR3 in DNA: TGTGCCAGCAGTTTAGGCGGCAGGGTGATAAATTCACCCCTCCACTTT. This encodes CASSLGGRVINSPLHF. The chain has TRBV28 and TRBJ1-6; TRBD1 is a possible D gene (5 bases). Trimming cost V 2 bases and J 7 bases, with 15 bases left between them. The CDR3 is 16 residues long. CDR1 is MDHEN, CDR2 SYDVKM, per germline. Drawing the rest from reference TRBV28 and TRBJ1-6, the complete variable domain is DVKVTQSSRYLVKRTGEKVFLECVQDMDHENMFWYRQDPGLGLRLIYFSYDVKMKEKGDIPEGYSVSREKKERFSLILESASTNQTSMYLCASSLGGRVINSPLHFGNGTRLTVT.

This sequence joins TRBV7-2 and TRBJ2-7, with 8 bases identical to TRBD2. V lost 5 bases and J lost 4; bases outside the gene matches: 7. CDR1 is SGHTA, CDR2 FQGNSA, per germline. The CDR3 is 14 residues long. CDR3 nucleotide sequence: TGTGCCAGCAGCCTCGGGACTAGTCAATACGAGCAGTACTTC. Translation gives CASSLGTSQYEQYF.